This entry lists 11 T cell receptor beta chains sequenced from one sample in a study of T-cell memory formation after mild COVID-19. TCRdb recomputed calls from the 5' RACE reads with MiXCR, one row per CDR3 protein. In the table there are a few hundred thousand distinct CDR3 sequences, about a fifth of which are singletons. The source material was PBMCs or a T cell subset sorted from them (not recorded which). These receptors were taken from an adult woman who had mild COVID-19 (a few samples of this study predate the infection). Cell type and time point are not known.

The CDR3 DNA is TGTGCCACCAGCAGAGAAAGACAGGGCAACGGAAACACCATATATTTT. This gives the protein CATSRERQGNGNTIYF. The genes are TRBV15 and TRBJ1-3; TRBD1 agrees at 7 bases. J was trimmed by 4 bases and V by 0 bases; bases with no gene match: 6. The CDR3 length is 16 residues. The germline gives CDR1 LNHNV, CDR2 YYDKDF (reference sequence). The whole variable domain, remainder taken from reference TRBV15 and TRBJ1-3, is DAMVIQNPRYQVTQFGKPVTLSCSQTLNHNVMYWYQQKSSQAPKLLFHYYDKDFNNEADTPDNFQSRRPNTSFCFLDIRSPGLGDTAMYLCATSRERQGNGNTIYFGEGSWLTVV.

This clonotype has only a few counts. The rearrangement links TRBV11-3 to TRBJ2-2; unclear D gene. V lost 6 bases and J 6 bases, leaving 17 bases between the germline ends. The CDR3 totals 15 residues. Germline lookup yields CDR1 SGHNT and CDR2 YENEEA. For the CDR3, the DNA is TGTGCCAGCAGTCCTAAGAGGTGGGCACCCGGGGAGCTGTTTTTT. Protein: CASSPKRWAPGELFF.

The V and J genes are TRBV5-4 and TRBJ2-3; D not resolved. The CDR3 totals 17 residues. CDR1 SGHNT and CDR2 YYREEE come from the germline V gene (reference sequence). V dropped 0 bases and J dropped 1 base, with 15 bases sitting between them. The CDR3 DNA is TGTGCCAGCAGCTTGGCGGGTAGATTGCTAGGCACAGATACGCAGTATTTT. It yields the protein CASSLAGRLLGTDTQYF.

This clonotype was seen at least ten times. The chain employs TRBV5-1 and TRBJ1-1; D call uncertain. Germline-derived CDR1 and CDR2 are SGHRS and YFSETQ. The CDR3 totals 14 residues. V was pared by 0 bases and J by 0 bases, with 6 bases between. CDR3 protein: CASSLANVNTEAFF. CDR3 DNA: TGCGCCAGCAGCTTGGCCAACGTGAACACTGAAGCTTTCTTT.

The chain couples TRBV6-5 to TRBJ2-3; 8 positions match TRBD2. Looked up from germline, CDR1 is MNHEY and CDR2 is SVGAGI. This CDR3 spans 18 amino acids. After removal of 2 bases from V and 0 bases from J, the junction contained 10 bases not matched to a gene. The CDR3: CASSYGFFASGSTDTQYF. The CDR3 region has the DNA TGTGCCAGCAGTTACGGTTTTTTCGCTAGCGGGAGCACAGATACGCAGTATTTT.

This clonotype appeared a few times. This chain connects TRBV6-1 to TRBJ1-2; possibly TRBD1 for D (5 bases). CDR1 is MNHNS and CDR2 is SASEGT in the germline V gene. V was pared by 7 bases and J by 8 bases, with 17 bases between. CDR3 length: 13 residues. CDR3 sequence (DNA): TGTGCCAGCAATCGACAGAGCCCTAGGGGCTACACCTTC. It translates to CASNRQSPRGYTF.

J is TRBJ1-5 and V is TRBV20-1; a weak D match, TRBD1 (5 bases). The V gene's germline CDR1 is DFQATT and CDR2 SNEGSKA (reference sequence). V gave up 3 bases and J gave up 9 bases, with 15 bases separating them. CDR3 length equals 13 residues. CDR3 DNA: TGCAGTGCTAGTCAGGGCTCCCAGGGGCCCCAGCATTTT. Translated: CSASQGSQGPQHF.

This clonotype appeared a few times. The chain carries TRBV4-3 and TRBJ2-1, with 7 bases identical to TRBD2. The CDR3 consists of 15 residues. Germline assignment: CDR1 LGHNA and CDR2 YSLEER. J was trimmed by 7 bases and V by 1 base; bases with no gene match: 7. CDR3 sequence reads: CASSQGRLAENEQFF. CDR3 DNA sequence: TGCGCCAGCAGCCAAGGGCGTCTAGCGGAAAATGAGCAGTTCTTC.

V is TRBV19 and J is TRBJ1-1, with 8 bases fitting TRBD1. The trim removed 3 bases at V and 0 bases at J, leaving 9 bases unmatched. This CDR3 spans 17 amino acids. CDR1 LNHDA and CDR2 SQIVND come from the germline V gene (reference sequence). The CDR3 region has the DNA TGTGCCAGTAGTATCCGGGGACAGGTGTCTGTGAACACTGAAGCTTTCTTT. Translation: CASSIRGQVSVNTEAFF.

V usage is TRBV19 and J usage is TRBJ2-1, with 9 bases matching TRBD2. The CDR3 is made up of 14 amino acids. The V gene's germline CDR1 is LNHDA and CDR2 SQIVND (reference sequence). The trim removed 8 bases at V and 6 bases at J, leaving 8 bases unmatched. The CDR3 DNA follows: TGTGCCAGTCGAGCGGGAGGATCTGGCAATGAGCAGTTCTTC. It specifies CASRAGGSGNEQFF.

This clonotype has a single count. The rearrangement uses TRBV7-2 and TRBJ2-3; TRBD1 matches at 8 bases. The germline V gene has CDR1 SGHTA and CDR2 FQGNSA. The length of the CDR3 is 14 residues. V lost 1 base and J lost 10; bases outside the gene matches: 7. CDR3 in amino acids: CASSLGTGSGAQYF. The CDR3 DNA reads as TGTGCCAGCAGCTTAGGGACAGGGTCCGGCGCGCAGTATTTT.